One TCR beta chain is described in this entry. This entry belongs to a study of blood T cell repertoires in COVID-19. Sequenced by immunoSEQ multiplex PCR; TCRdb stores in-frame clones only, minus some. The table lists some 71,000 clones, 90% of them singletons, with under 6.5% in the top ten. Sequencing was carried out using peripheral blood. The sequence derives from a woman aged 18-30 years with acute or convalescent COVID-19.

The CDR3 DNA follows: TGCAGCGTCGCTACAGGGGACTATGGCTACACCTTC. Translation: CSVATGDYGYTF. V and J are TRBV29-1 and TRBJ1-2; 7 positions match TRBD1. Germline V CDR1 and CDR2: SQVTM, ANQGSEA. V shed 6 bases and J 3 bases; nucleotides not matched to a gene: 4. The CDR3 extends over 12 amino acids.